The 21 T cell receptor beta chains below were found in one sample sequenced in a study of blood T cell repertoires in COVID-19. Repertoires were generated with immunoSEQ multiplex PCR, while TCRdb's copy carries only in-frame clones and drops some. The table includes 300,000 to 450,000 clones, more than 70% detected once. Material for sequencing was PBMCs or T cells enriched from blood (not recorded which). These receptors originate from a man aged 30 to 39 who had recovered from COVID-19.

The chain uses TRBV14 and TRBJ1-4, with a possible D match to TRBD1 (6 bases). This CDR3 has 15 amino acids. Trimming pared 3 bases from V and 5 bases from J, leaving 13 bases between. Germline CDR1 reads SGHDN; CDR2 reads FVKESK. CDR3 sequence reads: CASSQRPTGNEKLFF. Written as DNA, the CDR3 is TGTGCCAGCAGCCAGAGGCCGACAGGCAATGAAAAACTGTTTTTT.

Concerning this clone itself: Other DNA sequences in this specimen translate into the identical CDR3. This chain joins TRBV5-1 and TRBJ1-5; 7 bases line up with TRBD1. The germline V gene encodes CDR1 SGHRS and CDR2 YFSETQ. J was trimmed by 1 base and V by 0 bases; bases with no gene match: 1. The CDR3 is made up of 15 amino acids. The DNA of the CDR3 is TGCGCCAGCAGCTTGGGACAGGGAAGCAATCAGCCCCAGCATTTT. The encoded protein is CASSLGQGSNQPQHF.

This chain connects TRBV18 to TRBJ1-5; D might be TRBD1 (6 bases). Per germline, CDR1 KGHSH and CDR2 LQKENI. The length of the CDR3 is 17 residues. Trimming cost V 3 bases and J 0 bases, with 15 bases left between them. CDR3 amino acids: CASSPFGQPYSNQPQHF. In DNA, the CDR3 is TGTGCCAGCTCACCTTTTGGACAGCCTTATAGCAATCAGCCCCAGCATTTT. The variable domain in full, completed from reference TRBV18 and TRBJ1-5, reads NAGVMQNPRHLVRRRGQEARLRCSPMKGHSHVYWYRQLPEEGLKFMVYLQKENIIDESGMPKERFSAEFPKEGPSILRIQQVVRGDSAAYFCASSPFGQPYSNQPQHFGDGTRLSIL.

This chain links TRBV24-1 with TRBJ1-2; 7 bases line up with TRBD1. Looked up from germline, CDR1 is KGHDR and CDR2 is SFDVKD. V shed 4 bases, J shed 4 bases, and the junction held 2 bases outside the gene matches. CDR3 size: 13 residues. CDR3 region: CATSDRDSYGYTF. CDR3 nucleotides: TGTGCCACCAGTGACCGGGACAGCTATGGCTACACCTTC.

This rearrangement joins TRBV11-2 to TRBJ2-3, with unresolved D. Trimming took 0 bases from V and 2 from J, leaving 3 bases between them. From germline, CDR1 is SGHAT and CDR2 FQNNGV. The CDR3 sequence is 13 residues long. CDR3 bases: TGTGCCAGCAGCTTAGAGTACACAGATACGCAGTATTTT. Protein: CASSLEYTDTQYF.

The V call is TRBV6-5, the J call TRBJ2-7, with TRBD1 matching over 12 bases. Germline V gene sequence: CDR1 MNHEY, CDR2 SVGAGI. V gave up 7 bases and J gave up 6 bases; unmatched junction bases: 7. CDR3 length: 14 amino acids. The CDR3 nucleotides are TGTGCCAGCAAACCGGGACAGGGGGCTGGCGAGCAGTACTTC. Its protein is CASKPGQGAGEQYF.

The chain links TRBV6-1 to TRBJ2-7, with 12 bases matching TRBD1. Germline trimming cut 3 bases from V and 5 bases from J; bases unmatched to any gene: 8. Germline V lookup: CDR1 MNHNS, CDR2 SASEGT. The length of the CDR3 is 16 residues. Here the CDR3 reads CASSDRRDRGLHEQYF. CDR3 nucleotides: TGTGCCAGCAGTGACCGCCGGGACAGGGGGCTCCACGAGCAGTACTTC.

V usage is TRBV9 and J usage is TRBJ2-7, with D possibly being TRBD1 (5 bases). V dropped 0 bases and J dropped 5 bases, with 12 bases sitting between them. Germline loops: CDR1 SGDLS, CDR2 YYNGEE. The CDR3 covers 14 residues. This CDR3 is CASSVAQGIDEQYF. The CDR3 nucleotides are TGTGCCAGCAGCGTAGCGCAGGGCATCGACGAGCAGTACTTC.

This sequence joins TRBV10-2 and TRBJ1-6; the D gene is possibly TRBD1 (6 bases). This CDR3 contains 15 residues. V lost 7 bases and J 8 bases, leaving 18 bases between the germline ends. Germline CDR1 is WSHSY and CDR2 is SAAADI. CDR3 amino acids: CASTQTTGNHSPLHF. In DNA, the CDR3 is TGCGCCAGCACCCAGACGACAGGCAATCATTCACCCCTCCACTTT.

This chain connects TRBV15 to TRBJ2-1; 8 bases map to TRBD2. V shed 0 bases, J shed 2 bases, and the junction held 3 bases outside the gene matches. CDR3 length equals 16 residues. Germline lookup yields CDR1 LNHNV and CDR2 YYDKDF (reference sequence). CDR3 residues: CATSRDDGGAYNEQFF. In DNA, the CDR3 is TGTGCCACCAGCAGAGATGACGGGGGGGCCTACAATGAGCAGTTCTTC.

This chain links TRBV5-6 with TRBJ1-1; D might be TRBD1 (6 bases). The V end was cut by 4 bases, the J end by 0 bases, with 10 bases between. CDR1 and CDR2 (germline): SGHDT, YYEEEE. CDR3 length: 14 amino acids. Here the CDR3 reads CASSVTGVNTEAFF. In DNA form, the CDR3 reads TGTGCCAGCAGCGTGACAGGCGTGAACACTGAAGCTTTCTTT.

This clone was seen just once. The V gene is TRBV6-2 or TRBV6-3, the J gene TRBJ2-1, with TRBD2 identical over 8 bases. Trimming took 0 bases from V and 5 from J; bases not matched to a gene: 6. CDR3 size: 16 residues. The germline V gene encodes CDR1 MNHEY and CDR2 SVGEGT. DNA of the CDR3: TGTGCCAGCAGTTACTCCCTTAGCGGGGTGAACAATGAGCAGTTCTTC. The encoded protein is CASSYSLSGVNNEQFF.

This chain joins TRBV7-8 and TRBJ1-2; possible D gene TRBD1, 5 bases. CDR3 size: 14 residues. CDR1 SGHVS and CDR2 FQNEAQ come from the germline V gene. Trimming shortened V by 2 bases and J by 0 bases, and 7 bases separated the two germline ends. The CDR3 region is CASSLRQTNYGYTF. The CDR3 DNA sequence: TGTGCCAGCAGCTTACGACAGACTAACTATGGCTACACCTTC. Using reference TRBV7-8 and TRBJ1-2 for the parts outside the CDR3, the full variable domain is GAGVSQSPRYKVAKRGQDVALRCDPISGHVSLFWYQQALGQGPEFLTYFQNEAQLDKSGLPSDRFFAERPEGSVSTLKIQRTQQEDSAVYLCASSLRQTNYGYTFGSGTRLTVV.

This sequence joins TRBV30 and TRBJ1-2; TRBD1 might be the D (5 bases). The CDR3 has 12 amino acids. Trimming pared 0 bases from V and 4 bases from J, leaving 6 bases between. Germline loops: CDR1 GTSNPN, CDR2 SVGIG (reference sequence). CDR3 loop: CAWSVDSYGYTF. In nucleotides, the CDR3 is TGTGCCTGGAGTGTAGACAGCTATGGCTACACCTTC.

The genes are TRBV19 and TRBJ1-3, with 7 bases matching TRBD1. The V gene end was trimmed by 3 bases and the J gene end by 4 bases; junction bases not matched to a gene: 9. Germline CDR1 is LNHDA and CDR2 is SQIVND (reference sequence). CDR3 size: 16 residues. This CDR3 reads CASSIGTDGLGNTIYF. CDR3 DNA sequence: TGTGCCAGTAGTATCGGGACAGATGGATTGGGAAACACCATATATTTT.

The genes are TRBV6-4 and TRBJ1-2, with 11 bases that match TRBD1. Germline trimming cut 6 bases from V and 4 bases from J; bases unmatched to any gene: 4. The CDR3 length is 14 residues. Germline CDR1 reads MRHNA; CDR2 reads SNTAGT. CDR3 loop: CASRPGQGVYGYTF. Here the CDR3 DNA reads TGTGCCAGCAGACCGGGACAGGGGGTCTATGGCTACACCTTC.

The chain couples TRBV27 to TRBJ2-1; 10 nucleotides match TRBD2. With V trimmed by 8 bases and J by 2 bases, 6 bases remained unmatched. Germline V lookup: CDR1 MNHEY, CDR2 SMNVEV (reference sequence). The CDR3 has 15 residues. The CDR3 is CASGQSGGAYNEQFF. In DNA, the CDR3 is TGTGCCAGCGGGCAAAGCGGGGGGGCCTACAATGAGCAGTTCTTC.

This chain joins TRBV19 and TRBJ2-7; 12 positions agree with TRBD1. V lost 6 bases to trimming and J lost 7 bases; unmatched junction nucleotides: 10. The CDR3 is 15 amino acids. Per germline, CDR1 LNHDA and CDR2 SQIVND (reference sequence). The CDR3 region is CASSFAGTGGQEQYF. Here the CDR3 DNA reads TGTGCCAGTAGCTTTGCCGGGACAGGGGGCCAAGAGCAGTACTTC.

CDR3 region: CASSFTRGYEQYF. CDR3 bases: TGTGCCAGCAGTTTCACCCGGGGGTACGAGCAGTACTTC. This sequence joins TRBV12-3 or TRBV12-4 and TRBJ2-7; perhaps TRBD2 as D (6 bases). The CDR3 sequence is 13 residues long. Between the trimmed V and J ends, which lost 3 bases and 4 bases, there was a span of 10 bases.

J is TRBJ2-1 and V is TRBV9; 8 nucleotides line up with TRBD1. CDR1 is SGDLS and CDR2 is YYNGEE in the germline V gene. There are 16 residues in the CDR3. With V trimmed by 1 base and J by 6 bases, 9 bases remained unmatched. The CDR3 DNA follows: TGTGCCAGCAGCGTACGCAGGACAGGGTCATCCAATGAGCAGTTCTTC. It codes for CASSVRRTGSSNEQFF.

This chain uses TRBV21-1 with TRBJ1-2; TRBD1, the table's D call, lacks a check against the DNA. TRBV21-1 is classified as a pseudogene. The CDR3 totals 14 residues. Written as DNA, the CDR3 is TGTGCCAGCAGCAAGTTGGGACAGCTTAGAGGCTACACCTTC. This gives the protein CASSKLGQLRGYTF.